This T cell receptor beta chain emerged from a study of brain T cells in children with intractable seizures (dated by TCRdb to 2020 to 2022). Notes on the research overall: As a first screen for immune gene transcripts, resected brain tissue from approximately 49 pediatric epilepsy surgery cases was run on a NanoString immunology panel. Among the approximately 12 selected surgery cases, pre-surgery blood was additionally sequenced for eight, leaving four cases with brain tissue only.

The research as a whole found: The patients' HCMV serostatus was not known, and viral specificity was inferred solely from CDR3 sequence similarity. Because sequencing depth was different between pre-surgery and post-surgery blood, clones absent from the pre-surgery sample may reflect undersampling.

The immunoSEQ assay was applied to genomic DNA to generate the TCR beta chain sequences. The paper's data handling went like this. Any CDR3 sequence that did not begin with the conserved framework cysteine at position 104 was removed by hand. Clonality was calculated as one minus the normalized Shannon's Diversity Index, with values ranging from 0 (maximal diversity) to 1 (oligoclonal). Chi-squared comparison-of-proportions tests were used to check whether the frequency of the same CDR3 differed between samples, for example brain versus blood. Public clonotypes were found through immuneACCESS searches, while the VDJdb browser was used to judge similarity to known antiviral clonotypes. The table comes from immuneACCESS by way of TCRdb, which keeps in-frame sequences with V and J called. Part of the clones is missing from these tables; in studies checked, under half for an unresolved V gene and the rest for unknown reasons. Clone size and V and J calls were adopted from that table, with D and trimming inferred from the DNA. This sample gives about 350,000 clones in total; about 93% of them show up just once. The ten largest clones take up 5.7% of the sample.

With regard to this clone: This clone's antigen is unknown. There are no base qualities to consult, and no much larger clone falls within one base.

Spanning cysteine to phenylalanine, the CDR3 consists of 18 amino acids. Only the CDR3 part of the read is kept: 54 bases, read in frame from the first base. Unmatched junction bases come to 14, with V trimmed by 5 bases and J by 1 base. The germline V gene (reference sequence) sets CDR1 to LGHDT and CDR2 to YNNKEL. The sample's time point label, decoded: blood from clinic visit 5 months post-surgery; TSC patient then seizure free. The surgery cases that showed the highest brain T cell transcript signatures were chosen for TCR beta chain sequencing of brain tissue, and of blood when it was available. Before surgery, the patients had been given at least one anti-epileptic drug. The TCR-sequenced patients were children whose drug-resistant epilepsy was caused by tuberous sclerosis complex, focal cortical dysplasia, Rasmussen encephalitis or hemimegalencephaly. Bulk genomic DNA was extracted from unsorted brain tissue and whole blood with the Monarch genomic DNA purification kit.

Source: peripheral blood, taken less than 6 months after surgery. The chain joins TRBV3-1 (or the pseudogene TRBV3-2) to TRBJ2-3; 8 bases in between match TRBD2. This TCR was recovered from a boy under three years old with tuberous sclerosis and intractable seizures. The CDR3 protein is CASSSSPGLVGGTDTQYF. The DNA reads as follows: TGTGCCAGCAGCTCATCACCGGGACTAGTCGGCGGCACAGATACGCAGTATTTT.